This T cell receptor beta chain was retrieved from a study of response to subunit inactivated influenza vaccine. TCRdb fed the RT-PCR reads into MiXCR, producing one record per CDR3 protein. Among about 570,000 distinct CDR3 sequences listed, around 10% were seen once. Per the germline V gene, CDR1 is SGHDT and CDR2 is YYEEEE. Trimming took 0 bases from V and 0 from J, leaving 7 bases between them. The CDR3 is 14 amino acids. The table lists this clonotype with a few counts. Another study also made use of these data, one on T cells expressing NK-cell markers. That publication notes: UMI-tagged 5'RACE template switching yielded the TCR beta cDNA. Obtained from sorted CD3+CD56+NKG2C+, CD3+CD56+NKG2C- and CD3+CD56-NKG2C+ T cells were the TCR beta repertoires. A few of the donors also had these clonotypes leading their CD3+CD56-NKG2C+ fraction.

This TCR was sampled from a man between 50 and 59 years old who received an inactivated influenza vaccine. V and J are TRBV5-6 and TRBJ2-7; D is undetermined. The sequencing here drew on PBMCs from blood, taken on the day of vaccination. The CDR3 nucleotides are TGTGCCAGCAGCTTGGAAAGCTCCTCCTACGAGCAGTACTTC. Protein product: CASSLESSSYEQYF.